A selection of T cell receptor beta chains follows, all from one sample in a study of blood T cells in healthy people across ages. TCRdb reprocessed the 5' RACE reads via MiXCR and lists one record per CDR3 protein. The sample comprises some 1,800,000 distinct CDR3 sequences, more than 35% of which are singletons, and more than 20% rests with the top ten. The specimen sequenced was blood. These receptors were obtained from a human donor in good health. CDR3s include the opening cysteine and the closing phenylalanine or tryptophan. D genes are given only for firm matches. Rows may omit the clone size; those that give it use once, few, many or a size class.

clone size,J gene,V gene,D gene,CDR3 DNA,CDR3 protein
few,TRBJ2-7,TRBV20-1,TRBD1,TGCAGTGCTAGAAGGTGGTCACAGGGGGCGTTCATCGAGCAGTACTTC,CSARRWSQGAFIEQYF
-,TRBJ2-7,TRBV5-1,-,TGCGCCAGCAGCTTGGATGTGGATTACGAGCAGTACTTC,CASSLDVDYEQYF
few,TRBJ2-1,TRBV4-3,-,TGCGCCAGCAGCTTAAGGAGGGGGACCAAATACAATGAGCAGTTCTTC,CASSLRRGTKYNEQFF
few,TRBJ2-7,TRBV28,-,TGTGCCAGCAGTTCCCCAGGCCATAGTAGGGAGCAGTACTTC,CASSSPGHSREQYF
-,TRBJ1-1,TRBV6-6,TRBD1,TGTGCCAGCAGTTACCTACAGGGGATGAACACTGAAGCTTTCTTT,CASSYLQGMNTEAFF
few,TRBJ2-5,TRBV11-2,TRBD2,TGTGCCAGCAGATGGGACTACTCATTCACAAATGAGCAGTACTTC,CASRWDYSFTNEQYF
few,TRBJ2-6,TRBV9,TRBD2,TGTGCCAGCAGCGTAGCCGCGGGGGGGGTTGGGGCCAACGTCCTGACTTTC,CASSVAAGGVGANVLTF
few,TRBJ1-1,TRBV20-1,-,TGCAGTGCTAGAGAGGCAGGAGCGGAGCCCGACGCTGAAGCTTTCTTT,CSAREAGAEPDAEAFF
many,TRBJ1-1,TRBV7-2,-,TGTGCCAGCAGCTTAGAATCAGGGTCAGACACTGAAGCTTTCTTT,CASSLESGSDTEAFF
-,TRBJ1-1,TRBV7-6,-,TGTGCCAGCAGTCGGAACTGGGGGGGATCCACTGAAGCTTTCTTT,CASSRNWGGSTEAFF
-,TRBJ2-1,TRBV4-3,-,TGCGCCAGCAGCCAAGAGCGGCGGGGCCTCTACAATGAGCAGTTCTTC,CASSQERRGLYNEQFF
-,TRBJ1-1,TRBV15,-,TGTGCCACCAGCAGTACGGACACTGAAGCTTTCTTT,CATSSTDTEAFF
-,TRBJ1-1,TRBV20-1,-,TGCAGTGCGAGGGAGGCGTGGACTGAAGCTTTCTTT,CSAREAWTEAFF
-,TRBJ1-2,TRBV4-3,-,TGCGCCAGCAGCCCAAACAAGGCCCTGGCCTATGGCTACACCTTC,CASSPNKALAYGYTF
-,TRBJ2-3,TRBV20-1,TRBD2,TGCAGTTGCCCCGGACTAGCGGGGGGTAGGGATACGCAGTATTTT,CSCPGLAGGRDTQYF
-,TRBJ1-2,TRBV28,-,TGTGCCAGCACCTCTTCGCTACGCAGGGCAGCTGGCTACACCTTC,CASTSSLRRAAGYTF
-,TRBJ1-2,TRBV20-1,-,TGCAGTGCTCGGAACAGAATAGGGTACACCTTC,CSARNRIGYTF
-,TRBJ2-3,TRBV7-2,TRBD2,TGTGCCAGCAGCTTAGCGCTAAGACTAGCGGCTGGGGCCAGCACAGATACGCAGTATTTT,CASSLALRLAAGASTDTQYF
-,TRBJ2-5,TRBV12-3/TRBV12-4,TRBD2,TGTGCCAGCAGTCAAATAGCGGGGGGGCGAGAGACCCAGTACTTC,CASSQIAGGRETQYF
-,TRBJ1-1,TRBV29-1,-,TGCAGCGTTTCCCGGACTACAGGGAACACTGAAGCTTTCTTT,CSVSRTTGNTEAFF
-,TRBJ1-2,TRBV24-1,-,TGTGCCACCAGTGATAGAGGGGCAGGGACCTATGGCTACACCTTC,CATSDRGAGTYGYTF
-,TRBJ1-5,TRBV28,-,TGTGCCAGCAGCCTCAGACAGTATGATCAGCCCCAGCATTTT,CASSLRQYDQPQHF
-,TRBJ2-4,TRBV7-6,TRBD1,TGTGCCAGCAGCTTGTCCCCCGTGGGACAGATATATAACAATGAGCAGTACTTC,CASSLSPVGQIYNNEQYF
few,TRBJ1-1,TRBV18,-,TGTGCCAGCTCACCATATCAGGGGTCAAACACTGAAGCTTTCTTT,CASSPYQGSNTEAFF
-,TRBJ2-7,TRBV10-3,-,TGTGCCATCAGTGACCCGGGGGAGGCGAGCTCCTACAATGAGCAGTACTTC,CAISDPGEASSYNEQYF
-,TRBJ2-3,TRBV13,TRBD2,TGTGCCAGCAGCCCCGCTGGACTAGCGGGGATCTCTGACACAGATACGCAGTATTTT,CASSPAGLAGISDTDTQYF
-,TRBJ2-3,TRBV5-1,-,TGCGCCAGCAGTTTCAGGGGCGCCCCTGAAGATACGCAGTATTTT,CASSFRGAPEDTQYF
-,TRBJ1-4,TRBV7-9,TRBD1,TGTGCCTGCAGCTTATTGGGACAGGCTAATGAAAAACTGTTTTTT,CACSLLGQANEKLFF
-,TRBJ2-1,TRBV7-2,TRBD2,TGTGCCAGCAGCTTAGCGGGGACTAGGGCTGAGCAGTTCTTC,CASSLAGTRAEQFF
-,TRBJ1-1,TRBV29-1,TRBD1,TGCAGCGGGACAACAGGGGATACTGAAGCTTTCTTT,CSGTTGDTEAFF
-,TRBJ2-3,TRBV7-2,TRBD2,TGTGCCAGCAACCTGGGGGGGTCAGATACGCAGTATTTT,CASNLGGSDTQYF
once,TRBJ1-3,TRBV12-3/TRBV12-4,TRBD1,TGTGCCAGCGGCAGGGGGACCTCTGGAAACACCATATATTTT,CASGRGTSGNTIYF
-,TRBJ2-5,TRBV7-6,TRBD2,TGTGCCAGCAGCCCGCGACTAGCGGGGGGGCCAGGGACCCAGTACTTC,CASSPRLAGGPGTQYF
few,TRBJ1-1,TRBV12-3/TRBV12-4,-,TGTGCCAACAGGAGGGCAGGGAACACTGAAGCTTTCTTT,CANRRAGNTEAFF
few,TRBJ2-1,TRBV12-5,-,TGTGCTAGTGGTAGGATTGACCAGGGGCTCGATGAGCAGTTCTTC,CASGRIDQGLDEQFF
-,TRBJ2-7,TRBV7-9,-,TGTGCCAGCAGCTTAGCGGGCTCGTTTATCTACGAGCAGTACTTC,CASSLAGSFIYEQYF
-,TRBJ2-3,TRBV12-3/TRBV12-4,TRBD1,TGTGCCAGCGGATCGACAGGGTTGAGGTATTTT,CASGSTGLRYF
few,TRBJ1-1,TRBV4-1,-,TGCGCCAGCAGCCTCCATTCTCGGACGACGAACACTGAAGCTTTCTTT,CASSLHSRTTNTEAFF
-,TRBJ2-7,TRBV20-1,-,TGCAGTGCTAGGATCCAGGTATCAAGCTCCTACGAGCAGTACTTC,CSARIQVSSSYEQYF
few,TRBJ2-1,TRBV15,TRBD1,TGTGCCACCAGCAGAGAGACAGGGGGCGCGTCTGACAATGAGCAGTTCTTC,CATSRETGGASDNEQFF
few,TRBJ2-5,TRBV7-9,-,TGTGCCAGCAGCCCCCAGGTAGGGGACCAAGAGACCCAGTACTTC,CASSPQVGDQETQYF
-,TRBJ1-2,TRBV7-2,-,TGTGCCAGCAGCTTAGCGGTACATAACTATGGCTACACCTTC,CASSLAVHNYGYTF
-,TRBJ2-7,TRBV5-1,-,TGCGCCAGCAGCTTTCTCGACGAGGGAGCCTACGAGCAGTACTTC,CASSFLDEGAYEQYF
many,TRBJ2-4,TRBV29-1,-,TGCAGCGTTGAAGAGGGGGGCAAAAACATTCAGTACTTC,CSVEEGGKNIQYF
-,TRBJ2-1,TRBV11-1,TRBD1,TGTGCCAGCAGCCTAATAGACAGGGGATTGTTCTTC,CASSLIDRGLFF
-,TRBJ2-7,TRBV6-6,TRBD1,TGTGCCAGCACCAGGGGGCGGGAATACGAGCAGTACTTC,CASTRGREYEQYF
-,TRBJ1-2,TRBV2,-,TGTGCCAGCAGCGGGGACAACATCGGCTACACCTTC,CASSGDNIGYTF
-,TRBJ2-4,TRBV20-1,TRBD1,TGCAGTGCTGGACAGGGGGCGGTTAAGGGCCTAGCCAAAAACATTCAGTACTTC,CSAGQGAVKGLAKNIQYF
few,TRBJ2-4,TRBV21-1,-,TGTGCCAGCCCAGAGTCTCAAAACATTCAGTACTTC,CASPESQNIQYF
few,TRBJ1-2,TRBV27,TRBD1,TGTGCCAGCAGTTCGGGACAGGAGTACTATGGCTACACCTTC,CASSSGQEYYGYTF
few,TRBJ2-5,TRBV12-3/TRBV12-4,-,TGTGCCAGCAGGCGGACGATTGAGCAGTACTTC,CASRRTIEQYF
-,TRBJ2-2,TRBV10-2,-,TGCGCCAGCAGCCCTTTAGCGGAGAACACCGGGGAGCTGTTTTTT,CASSPLAENTGELFF
few,TRBJ2-7,TRBV20-1,-,TGCAGTGCTAGGCCACTTAATCCGGGCAGGGTGAAAAACGAGCAGTACTTC,CSARPLNPGRVKNEQYF
-,TRBJ2-3,TRBV7-2,TRBD2,TGTGCCAGCAGCTTAGTGTCGACTAGCGGGGGGGCATCGACAGATACGCAGTATTTT,CASSLVSTSGGASTDTQYF
-,TRBJ1-2,TRBV28,-,TGTGCCAGCAGAGTTCCAGGAGAAACCTATGGCTACACCTTC,CASRVPGETYGYTF
-,TRBJ1-5,TRBV4-1,-,TGCGCCAGCAGCCATACCGAGGGGGATCAGCCCCAGCATTTT,CASSHTEGDQPQHF
few,TRBJ1-2,TRBV7-2,TRBD1,TGTGCCAGCAGCTCCGGGACAGGCGGTCGTGGCTACACCTTC,CASSSGTGGRGYTF
-,TRBJ2-5,TRBV7-2,-,TGTGCCAGCAGCTTAGTTGCCTTACCCTGGGCGGGCAATGAGCAGTACTTC,CASSLVALPWAGNEQYF
-,TRBJ2-4,TRBV20-1,-,TGCAGTGCTAGAGATAATCTAGCCAAAAACATTCAGTACTTC,CSARDNLAKNIQYF
once,TRBJ1-2,TRBV6-6,TRBD1,TGTGCCAGCGGCCCGCAGAACCGGGACAGGGCTGCTGGCTACACCTTC,CASGPQNRDRAAGYTF